The clone carrying this TCR beta chain was picked up many times. Its antigen remains unidentified. In TCRdb, the reads were re-called with MiXCR into one record per CDR3 protein. Of some 100,000 distinct CDR3 sequences in the sample, 25% to 30% were seen once. This record belongs to a study of T cell repertoires in cytomegalovirus infection. The overall study: Used in the study were CMV epitopes, some recently identified and HLA-C-restricted, others well-studied and HLA-B-restricted. Based on public TCR beta signatures, there were indications of CMV infection and of a matching HLA type. Study outcomes and limitations: It was HLA-C-restricted CMV-specific TCR beta clonotypes that dominated the response ex vivo. Summed frequency of shared TCR beta families picked out CMV carriers who also had the relevant HLA.

The CDR3 runs to 16 residues. CDR1 is SEHNR, CDR2 FQNEAQ, per germline (reference sequence). V was cut by 6 bases and J by 1 base, with 16 bases left in between. Source: CD8+ T cells from cultured PBMCs, taken from culture after CMV antigen stimulation. The chain links TRBV7-9 to TRBJ1-5; maybe TRBD1 (5 bases). The sequence derives from a human donor in good health (CMV status not recorded). Some clones in this sample may be carry-over from other donors' samples. The CDR3 nucleotides are TGTGCCAGCAGTCCAGAGGCCGGGGCGAGCAATCAGCCCCAGCATTTT. This encodes CASSPEAGASNQPQHF.